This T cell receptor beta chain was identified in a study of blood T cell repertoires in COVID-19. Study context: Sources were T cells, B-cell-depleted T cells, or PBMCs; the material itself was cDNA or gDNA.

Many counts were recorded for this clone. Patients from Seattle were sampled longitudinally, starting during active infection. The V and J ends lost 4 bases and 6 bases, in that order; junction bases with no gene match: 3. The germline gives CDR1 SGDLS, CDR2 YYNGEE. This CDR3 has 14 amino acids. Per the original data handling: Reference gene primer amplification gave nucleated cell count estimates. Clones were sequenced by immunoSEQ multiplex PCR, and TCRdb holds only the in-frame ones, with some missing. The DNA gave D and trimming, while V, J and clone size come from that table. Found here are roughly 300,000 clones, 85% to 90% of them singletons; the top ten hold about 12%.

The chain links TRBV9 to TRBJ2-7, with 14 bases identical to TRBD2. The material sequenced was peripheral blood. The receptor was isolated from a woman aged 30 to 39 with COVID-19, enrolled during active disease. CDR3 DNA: TGTGCCAGCAGCCTAGGACTAGCGGGGGGCGAGCAGTACTTC. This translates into CASSLGLAGGEQYF.